This T cell receptor (beta chain) was profiled in a study of human T cells and chemical hapten exposure. This CDR3 is built from 16 residues. Germline-derived CDR1 and CDR2 are LGHNA and YSLEER. Trimming took 0 bases from V and 1 from J, leaving 12 bases between them. Whole blood, unfractionated, served as the material for total RNA extraction. This clonotype has just a few counts. TCRdb re-derived calls from the 5' RACE reads in MiXCR, one entry per CDR3 protein. The repertoire holds about 140,000 distinct CDR3 sequences, 4.1% seen once, with over 1.1% in the top ten. The J gene is TRBJ1-1, the V gene TRBV4-3, with no clear D. This sequence originates from a female donor in good health. The CDR3 protein is CASSQDHQEPNTEAFF. The CDR3 nucleotides are TGCGCCAGCAGCCAAGATCATCAGGAACCGAACACTGAAGCTTTCTTT.